The 23 T cell receptor beta chains below were found in one sample sequenced in a study of T cells after posttransplantation cyclophosphamide. Produced via immunoSEQ multiplex PCR; TCRdb's table is partial and in-frame only. In the table there are some 49,000 clones, 85% to 95% of which are singletons. Source material: PBMCs. The receptors here all came from a woman aged 45-65 years in good health and a related stem cell transplant donor.

This chain links TRBV5-8 with TRBJ1-3, with unresolved D. Germline V CDR1 and CDR2: SGHTS, YDEGEE. The length of the CDR3 is 15 residues. V shed 2 bases and J shed 0 bases, with 9 bases lying between them. CDR3 in DNA: TGTGCCAGCAGCTTTAATCCCAGCTCTGGAAACACCATATATTTT. This codes for CASSFNPSSGNTIYF.

The chain couples TRBV15 to TRBJ1-3, with D tentatively TRBD1 (5 bases). The CDR3 sequence is 16 residues long. V shed 3 bases and J shed 4 bases, with 16 bases lying between them. Germline V gene sequence: CDR1 LNHNV, CDR2 YYDKDF (reference sequence). The CDR3 nucleotides read TGTGCCACCAGCAGGGACTCCGGGGGTTGGGGAAACACCATATATTTT. Amino acids: CATSRDSGGWGNTIYF.

The chain carries TRBV11-2 and TRBJ1-3; D uncertain. Germline lookup yields CDR1 SGHAT and CDR2 FQNNGV. V was cut by 2 bases and J by 8 bases, with 4 bases left in between. The CDR3 is 11 residues long. The CDR3 DNA sequence: TGTGCCAGCAGCTTACTGTACACCATATATTTT. Protein: CASSLLYTIYF.

The V call is TRBV18, the J call TRBJ1-1; 8 bases are a match to TRBD1. V lost 0 bases, J lost 5 bases, and 5 bases stayed unmatched. The CDR3 consists of 15 residues. Per germline, CDR1 KGHSH and CDR2 LQKENI. DNA of the CDR3: TGTGCCAGCTCACCACCGCCAGGGGGCGGAACTGAAGCTTTCTTT. Protein product: CASSPPPGGGTEAFF.

The chain is built from TRBV6-7 and TRBJ2-7; 7 bases line up with TRBD1. TRBV6-7 qualifies as an ORF whose function is uncertain. After removal of 5 bases from V and 2 bases from J, the junction contained 12 bases not matched to a gene. The CDR3 totals 16 residues. The CDR3, as DNA: TGTGCCAGCAGTCACCCCCCCCCGGGACAGCCCTACGAGCAGTACTTC. Protein product: CASSHPPPGQPYEQYF.

The chain uses TRBV11-3 and TRBJ2-1; 7 bases align to TRBD1. The ends lost 8 bases at V and 7 bases at J; junction bases unmatched: 8. This CDR3 spans 13 amino acids. In germline, CDR1 is SGHNT, CDR2 YENEEA. The CDR3 coding sequence is TGTGCCAGCGGGGTAAGGGGGCGGAATGAGCAGTTCTTC. Encoded protein: CASGVRGRNEQFF.

The chain is built from TRBV5-1 and TRBJ2-5; TRBD2 matches at 8 bases. J gave up 2 bases and V 0 bases, and 0 bases lay outside the gene matches. Looked up from germline, CDR1 is SGHRS and CDR2 is YFSETQ. The CDR3 consists of 14 residues. The chain's CDR3 is CASSLAGGQETQYF. The DNA of the CDR3 is TGCGCCAGCAGCTTGGCGGGGGGGCAAGAGACCCAGTACTTC.

This clone was recorded once. The CDR3 DNA follows: TGCGCCAGCAGCCCAGGGGGCGTACCTGAATACGAGCAGTACTTC. Residues: CASSPGGVPEYEQYF. This chain joins TRBV5-1 and TRBJ2-7; the match to TRBD1 covers 8 bases. Germline values: CDR1 SGHRS, CDR2 YFSETQ. The CDR3 is 15 amino acids. V trimming: 4 bases; J trimming: 4 bases; junction bases outside the gene matches: 10.

This chain links TRBV6-1 with TRBJ2-5; D is unclear. The end of the DNA is better explained by TRBJ2-7, so the J call may be wrong. Germline-derived CDR1 and CDR2 are MNHNS and SASEGT. The CDR3 loop spans 11 amino acids. The CDR3 spells CASSDYYEQYF. CDR3 nucleotide sequence: TGTGCCAGCAGTGACTATTACGAGCAGTACTTC.

This rearrangement joins TRBV19 to TRBJ2-2; TRBD1 might be the D (5 bases). There are 14 residues in the CDR3. Per the germline V gene, CDR1 is LNHDA and CDR2 is SQIVND (reference sequence). Deletions cut 7 bases from V and 6 bases from J, with 15 bases between. For the CDR3, the DNA is TGTGCCAGTACCCCCTGGCAGGGCGCCGGGGAGCTGTTTTTT. Protein product: CASTPWQGAGELFF.

This clone was observed once. V usage is TRBV9 and J usage is TRBJ2-5; 8 bases align to TRBD1. V lost 2 bases and J lost 5; bases outside the gene matches: 2. CDR3 size: 13 residues. Germline loops: CDR1 SGDLS, CDR2 YYNGEE. The CDR3 DNA reads TGTGCCAGCAGCGTGGGACAGGTGGAGACCCAGTACTTC. It encodes CASSVGQVETQYF.

V is TRBV7-2 and J is TRBJ2-7; D unclear. Germline V gene sequence: CDR1 SGHTA, CDR2 FQGNSA. V lost 3 bases and J 3 bases, leaving 6 bases between the germline ends. This CDR3 comprises 12 residues. The CDR3: CASSFPRYEQYF. DNA of the CDR3: TGTGCCAGCAGCTTCCCTCGCTACGAGCAGTACTTC.

The gene calls are TRBV5-6 and TRBJ2-7, with 8 bases identical to TRBD1. Germline CDR1 reads SGHDT; CDR2 reads YYEEEE. The ends lost 2 bases at V and 5 bases at J; junction bases unmatched: 3. The CDR3 runs 13 residues. CDR3 sequence: CASSLQGGHEQYF. The CDR3, as DNA: TGTGCCAGCAGCTTACAGGGGGGCCACGAGCAGTACTTC.

This clone was observed a single time. This sequence joins TRBV6-6 and TRBJ2-5; tentative D call: TRBD2 (5 bases). The J call may be faulty, since TRBJ2-7 better matches the DNA end. The CDR3 runs to 13 residues. CDR1 is MNHNY and CDR2 is SVGAGI in the germline V gene (reference sequence). CDR3 loop: CASSGVGSYEQYF. In DNA, the CDR3 is TGTGCCAGCAGCGGGGTGGGCTCCTACGAGCAGTACTTC.

The genes are TRBV18 and TRBJ1-4, with 7 bases matching TRBD1. The V segment lost 3 bases and the J segment 8 bases; nucleotides outside the gene matches: 9. Germline V gene data show CDR1 as KGHSH and CDR2 as LQKENI. CDR3 length equals 15 residues. The CDR3 is CASSPADRLDEKLFF. The CDR3 region has the DNA TGTGCCAGCTCACCTGCGGACAGGTTGGACGAAAAACTGTTTTTT.

The V gene is TRBV2, the J gene TRBJ2-2; D is possibly TRBD1 (7 bases). Germline values: CDR1 SNHLY, CDR2 FYNNEI. The V gene lost 1 base and the J gene lost 7 bases, with 13 bases spanning the gap. CDR3 length equals 15 residues. The CDR3 reads CASSEVAGGLGELFF. The CDR3 nucleotides are TGTGCCAGCAGTGAAGTGGCAGGGGGGCTCGGGGAGCTGTTTTTT.

The chain employs TRBV10-3 and TRBJ2-7; 7 bases line up with TRBD1. The V gene's germline CDR1 is ENHRY and CDR2 SYGVKD. This CDR3 comprises 15 residues. The V and J ends lost 3 bases and 0 bases, in that order; junction bases with no gene match: 5. The CDR3 bases are TGTGCCATCAGTGAAACGACAGGGATCTCCTACGAGCAGTACTTC. Amino acid sequence: CAISETTGISYEQYF.

The V gene is TRBV9, the J gene TRBJ2-5; 14 bases are a match to TRBD2. Germline values: CDR1 SGDLS, CDR2 YYNGEE. CDR3 length: 16 amino acids. The V and J ends lost 2 bases and 3 bases, in that order; junction bases with no gene match: 3. In DNA form, the CDR3 reads TGTGCCAGCAGCGTCGGGACTAGCGGGGGTAAAGAGACCCAGTACTTC. It translates to CASSVGTSGGKETQYF.

The chain combines TRBV28 with TRBJ1-5, with 9 bases lining up with TRBD1. The CDR3 totals 16 residues. Germline CDR1 reads MDHEN; CDR2 reads SYDVKM. V lost 7 bases, J lost 4 bases, and 11 bases stayed unmatched. CDR3 sequence: CASTYIRTGENQPQHF. CDR3 in DNA: TGTGCCAGCACGTATATTCGGACAGGGGAAAATCAGCCCCAGCATTTT.

The chain links TRBV29-1 to TRBJ1-2; 8 nucleotides align to TRBD1. V lost 0 bases and J lost 2; bases outside the gene matches: 5. CDR1 and CDR2 from the germline V gene are SQVTM and ANQGSEA. CDR3 length: 15 amino acids. CDR3 region: CSVEDGQGNNYGYTF. The CDR3 DNA reads as TGCAGCGTTGAAGACGGACAGGGTAACAACTATGGCTACACCTTC.

CDR3 region: CATEGSGQGGNAEAFF. CDR3 DNA: TGTGCCACCGAAGGGTCGGGGCAGGGAGGTAACGCTGAAGCTTTCTTT. The chain is built from TRBV10-3 and TRBJ1-1; tentatively, D is TRBD1 (5 bases). Trimming removed 10 bases from V and 6 bases from J, with 27 bases in between. This CDR3 is 16 amino acids long. Germline V gives CDR1 ENHRY, CDR2 SYGVKD.

The chain combines TRBV4-1 with TRBJ2-5; 7 positions match TRBD1. CDR1 MGHRA and CDR2 YSYEKL come from the germline V gene. J gave up 0 bases and V 0 bases, and 10 bases lay outside the gene matches. This CDR3 is 18 amino acids long. The CDR3 bases are TGCGCCAGCAGCCAAGAAGGTAGGGGGCTACAGTACCAAGAGACCCAGTACTTC. Protein product: CASSQEGRGLQYQETQYF.

The chain links TRBV11-2 to TRBJ2-7, with 11 positions matching TRBD1. Germline V gene data show CDR1 as SGHAT and CDR2 as FQNNGV. The CDR3 has 16 residues. The junction had 5 bases not matched to a gene; V was cut back by 1 base and J by 3 bases. The CDR3 loop reads CASSLVRTGGIYEQYF. CDR3 coding DNA: TGTGCCAGCAGCTTAGTCCGGACAGGGGGCATCTACGAGCAGTACTTC.